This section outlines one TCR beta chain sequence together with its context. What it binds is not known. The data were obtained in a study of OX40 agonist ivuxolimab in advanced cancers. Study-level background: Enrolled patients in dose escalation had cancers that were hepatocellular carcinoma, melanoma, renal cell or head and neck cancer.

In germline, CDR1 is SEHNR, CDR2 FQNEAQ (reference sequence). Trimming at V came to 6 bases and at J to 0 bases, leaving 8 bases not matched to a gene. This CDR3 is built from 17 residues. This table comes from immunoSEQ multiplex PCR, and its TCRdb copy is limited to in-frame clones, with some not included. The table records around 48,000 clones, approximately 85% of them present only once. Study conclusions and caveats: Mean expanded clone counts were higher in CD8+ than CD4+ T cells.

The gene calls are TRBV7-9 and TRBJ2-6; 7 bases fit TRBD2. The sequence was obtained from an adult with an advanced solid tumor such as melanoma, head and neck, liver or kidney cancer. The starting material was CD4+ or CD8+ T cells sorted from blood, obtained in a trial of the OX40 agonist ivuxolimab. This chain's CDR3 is CASSSGGWASGANVLTF. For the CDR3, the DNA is TGTGCCAGCAGTTCGGGGGGATGGGCCTCTGGGGCCAACGTCCTGACTTTC. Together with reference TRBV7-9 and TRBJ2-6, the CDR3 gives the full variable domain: DTGVSQNPRHKITKRGQNVTFRCDPISEHNRLYWYRQTLGQGPEFLTYFQNEAQLEKSRLLSDRFSAERPKGSFSTLEIQRTEQGDSAMYLCASSSGGWASGANVLTFGAGSRLTVL.